One and the same sample provided the 29 T cell receptor beta chains below, sequenced in a study of T cells in Graves' hyperthyroidism and ophthalmopathy (dated by TCRdb to between 2018 and 2021). Library creation used multiplex PCR. The sequencer was an Illumina HiSeq 2000. Amplification of TCR beta CDR3 regions was carried out from RNA transcripts. The TCR CDR3 was subjected to a first round of RT-PCR using the HTBI primer set and the Qiagen OneStep RT-PCR kit. TCRdb itself trimmed the public reads at Q25 with fastp, ran MiXCR and retained productive beta chains. Duplicate CDR3 protein sequences are folded into a single record with the most common DNA and genes. The sample profile shows about 550,000 distinct CDR3 sequences; roughly 20% of them were found once. Approximately 25% of the sample is held by the ten biggest clonotypes. The sequenced sample consisted of blood. The receptors originated from a man in his late teens or twenties with Graves' hyperthyroidism.

V and J are TRBV30 and TRBJ1-3, with a weak D call TRBD1 (6 bases). This CDR3 has 11 amino acids. V was trimmed by 5 bases and J by 4 bases, leaving 6 bases between them. Germline assignment: CDR1 GTSNPN and CDR2 SVGIG (reference sequence). The CDR3 sequence is CAWGQGNTIYF. CDR3 nucleotides: TGTGCCTGGGGACAGGGAAACACCATATATTTT. The full variable domain, its missing parts supplied by reference TRBV30 and TRBJ1-3, is SQTIHQWPATLVQPVGSPLSLECTVEGTSNPNLYWYRQAAGRGLQLLFYSVGIGQISSEVPQNLSASRPQDRQFILSSKKLLLSDSGFYLCAWGQGNTIYFGEGSWLTVV.

In this sample, this clonotype turned up many times. The CDR3 spells CASSERDRVGYSYEQYF. The CDR3 DNA reads TGTGCCAGCAGTGAAAGGGACAGAGTAGGCTACTCCTACGAGCAGTACTTC. This chain uses TRBV6-1 with TRBJ2-7, with TRBD1 matching 7 bases. The J segment lost 0 bases and the V segment lost 2 bases, leaving 10 bases of the junction unmatched. The germline CDR1 and CDR2 sequences are MNHNS and SASEGT. The CDR3 runs 17 residues.

The genes are TRBV19 and TRBJ1-5; D is unclear. Germline V lookup: CDR1 LNHDA, CDR2 SQIVND (reference sequence). The CDR3 contains 14 residues. V lost 0 bases and J 4 bases, leaving 7 bases between the germline ends. This CDR3 reads CASSIDRRNQPQHF. CDR3 nucleotide sequence: TGTGCCAGTAGTATAGATCGAAGGAATCAGCCCCAGCATTTT.

DNA of the CDR3: TGTGCCAGCAGCGGCGGGCTGGTCTACGAGCAGTACTTC. Translation: CASSGGLVYEQYF. This chain links TRBV27 with TRBJ2-7; possibly TRBD2 for D (5 bases). V gave up 6 bases and J gave up 3 bases, with 12 bases separating them. The CDR3 totals 13 residues. Germline assignment: CDR1 MNHEY and CDR2 SMNVEV (reference sequence).

The V call is TRBV4-2, the J call TRBJ1-6, with D maybe TRBD1 (6 bases). V was pared by 0 bases and J by 9 bases, with 12 bases between. Per the germline V gene, CDR1 is LGHNA and CDR2 is YNFKEQ. The CDR3 is 15 amino acids. The CDR3 bases are TGTGCCAGCAGCCAAGAGGCCAGGGGTAGTTCACCCCTCCACTTT. Translation: CASSQEARGSSPLHF.

This clonotype has at least ten counts. The chain uses TRBV12-3 or TRBV12-4 and TRBJ1-2; D not resolved. V was pared by 1 base and J by 7 bases, with 10 bases between. The CDR3 extends over 13 amino acids. The CDR3 region is CASSLVQFVGYTF. The CDR3 DNA reads as TGTGCCAGCAGTTTAGTGCAGTTTGTTGGCTACACCTTC.

This clonotype was recorded many times. V usage is TRBV6-1 and J usage is TRBJ1-5; D is perhaps TRBD1 (5 bases). Germline V gene data show CDR1 as MNHNS and CDR2 as SASEGT. The V end was cut by 4 bases, the J end by 6 bases, with 13 bases between. The CDR3 runs 14 residues. CDR3 nucleotides: TGTGCCAGCAGTGTCCGGGACTCAGTTCAGCCCCAGCATTTT. This encodes CASSVRDSVQPQHF.

This clonotype appeared many times. The rearrangement links TRBV6-5 to TRBJ2-7; D is perhaps TRBD2 (6 bases). Germline CDR1 and CDR2: MNHEY and SVGAGI. The CDR3 contains 13 residues. V was pared by 10 bases and J by 4 bases, with 17 bases between. CDR3 nucleotides: TGTGCCACCCAGAGGGACTTCGCTTACGAGCAGTACTTC. Its protein product is CATQRDFAYEQYF.

Only a few counts were recorded for this clonotype. V gene TRBV28 combines with J gene TRBJ1-1; a weak D match, TRBD1 (5 bases). The CDR3 sequence is 16 residues long. In germline, CDR1 is MDHEN, CDR2 SYDVKM. V lost 1 base and J lost 0, with 12 bases in between. This CDR3 reads CASSLYQGLMNTEAFF. Written as DNA, the CDR3 is TGTGCCAGCAGTTTATATCAGGGACTGATGAACACTGAAGCTTTCTTT.

This clonotype came up many times. V usage is TRBV6-4 and J usage is TRBJ1-5; D is undetermined. The CDR3 loop spans 15 amino acids. Trimming stripped 0 bases from V and 4 bases from J, with 10 bases between. CDR1 and CDR2 from the germline V gene are MRHNA and SNTAGT. CDR3 region: CASSDSSGDNQPQHF. The CDR3 region has the DNA TGTGCCAGCAGTGACTCGTCCGGAGATAATCAGCCCCAGCATTTT.

This clonotype appeared a single time. The chain has TRBV29-1 and TRBJ1-5; D gene ambiguous. This CDR3 has 12 residues. In germline, CDR1 is SQVTM, CDR2 ANQGSEA. V lost 4 bases and J lost 4, with 8 bases in between. CDR3 residues: CSVGMVNQPQHF. In nucleotides, the CDR3 is TGCAGCGTTGGGATGGTTAATCAGCCCCAGCATTTT.

This clonotype came up many times. V is TRBV6-1 and J is TRBJ2-7, with TRBD2 as a possible D gene (7 bases). The CDR3 totals 15 residues. Germline CDR1 MNHNS, CDR2 SASEGT. The V end was cut by 6 bases, the J end by 8 bases, with 23 bases between. The CDR3 DNA is TGTGCCAGCAGCACTATGGGGGGGCCGGATCCAAAGCAGTACTTC. This gives the protein CASSTMGGPDPKQYF.

Many counts were recorded for this clonotype. The chain uses TRBV30 and TRBJ1-3; D gene ambiguous. The V and J ends lost 2 bases and 8 bases respectively, with 4 bases between them. Germline loops: CDR1 GTSNPN, CDR2 SVGIG (reference sequence). This CDR3 spans 10 amino acids. CDR3 DNA: TGTGCCTGGAGTCGGGACACCATATATTTT. Its protein product is CAWSRDTIYF.

This clonotype was counted many times. V gene TRBV6-5 combines with J gene TRBJ1-2; no reliable D call. Trimming left V 1 base short and J 5 bases short, with 17 bases between. CDR3 size: 16 residues. Germline values: CDR1 MNHEY, CDR2 SVGAGI. CDR3 amino acids: CASSYFRRVEGYGYTF. The CDR3 coding sequence is TGTGCCAGCAGTTACTTTAGGAGGGTTGAAGGTTATGGCTACACCTTC.

This clonotype was detected ten times or more. V and J are TRBV12-3 or TRBV12-4 and TRBJ1-5, with D maybe TRBD1 (5 bases). This CDR3 region has 13 residues. V lost 6 bases and J lost 7, with 13 bases in between. The CDR3 DNA is TGTGCCAGCAGCGGGGGGGTAGACCAGCCCCAGCATTTT. Translation: CASSGGVDQPQHF.

This sequence joins TRBV20-1 and TRBJ2-5; maybe TRBD2 (5 bases). This CDR3 region has 13 residues. Trimming took 7 bases from V and 2 from J, leaving 14 bases between them. Germline V gene lookup returns CDR1 DFQATT and CDR2 SNEGSKA (reference sequence). In nucleotides, the CDR3 is TGCAGTGTTGCTGGGGTAGCGCAAGAGACCCAGTACTTC. This gives the protein CSVAGVAQETQYF.

This clonotype appeared many times. This chain connects TRBV28 to TRBJ1-3; D is uncertain. CDR1 and CDR2 (germline): MDHEN, SYDVKM. The CDR3 runs 12 residues. V lost 4 bases and J 0 bases, leaving 1 base between the germline ends. As DNA, the CDR3 is TGTGCCAGCAGTTACTCTGGAAACACCATATATTTT. Protein product: CASSYSGNTIYF.

This clonotype was recorded at least ten times. The rearrangement links TRBV10-3 to TRBJ2-6; no clear D. The CDR3 is 16 amino acids. The germline V and J ends were trimmed by 11 bases and 0 bases, with 17 bases remaining between them. Germline loops: CDR1 ENHRY, CDR2 SYGVKD. The CDR3 coding sequence is TGTGCCGTCCAAACCGGACGCATCTCTGGGGCCAACGTCCTGACTTTC. It encodes CAVQTGRISGANVLTF.

The J gene is TRBJ1-5, the V gene TRBV5-6; D ambiguous. The CDR3 totals 17 residues. CDR1 and CDR2 from the germline V gene are SGHDT and YYEEEE. Trimming cost V 1 base and J 7 bases, with 21 bases left between them. For the CDR3, the DNA is TGTGCCAGCAGCTTGTCCCGGGGAGGATCCCTGGCCCAGCCCCAGCATTTT. Protein: CASSLSRGGSLAQPQHF.

This clonotype was recorded many times. The chain is built from TRBV15 and TRBJ2-7, with D tentatively TRBD2 (6 bases). V was cut by 5 bases and J by 7 bases, with 12 bases left in between. Germline V lookup: CDR1 LNHNV, CDR2 YYDKDF (reference sequence). The CDR3 sequence is 12 residues long. CDR3 loop: CATSWGEGEQYF. For the CDR3, the DNA is TGTGCCACCAGCTGGGGGGAAGGGGAGCAGTACTTC.

This clonotype was picked up a small number of times. The chain joins TRBV5-1 to TRBJ2-2, with TRBD2 identical over 11 bases. The length of the CDR3 is 16 residues. In germline, CDR1 is SGHRS, CDR2 YFSETQ. The trim removed 1 base at V and 1 base at J, leaving 0 bases unmatched. The DNA for the CDR3 is TGCGCCAGCAGCTTGACTAGCGGGAGGAACACCGGGGAGCTGTTTTTT. This encodes CASSLTSGRNTGELFF.

This clonotype appeared many times. V gene TRBV28 combines with J gene TRBJ1-5, with D unresolved. The CDR3 has 14 amino acids. The V end lost 3 bases, the J end lost 3 bases, and 9 bases lay between the germline ends. Per germline, CDR1 MDHEN and CDR2 SYDVKM. The CDR3: CASSFPGFNQPQHF. The CDR3 DNA is TGTGCCAGCAGTTTCCCGGGGTTCAATCAGCCCCAGCATTTT.

This clonotype was detected many times. The chain uses TRBV2 and TRBJ1-2; the match to TRBD1 covers 11 bases. The germline V gene has CDR1 SNHLY and CDR2 FYNNEI. There are 14 residues in the CDR3. J was trimmed by 4 bases and V by 10 bases; bases with no gene match: 8. CDR3 protein: CATVGTGGSYGYTF. The CDR3, as DNA: TGTGCCACCGTTGGGACAGGGGGTTCCTATGGCTACACCTTC. Looking up the rest from reference TRBV2 and TRBJ1-2 gives the full variable domain: EPEVTQTPSHQVTQMGQEVILRCVPISNHLYFYWYRQILGQKVEFLVSFYNNEISEKSEIFDDQFSVERPDGSNFTLKIRSTKLEDSAMYFCATVGTGGSYGYTFGSGTRLTVV.

This clonotype has a handful of counts. This chain connects TRBV7-9 to TRBJ1-2; maybe TRBD1 (5 bases). Between the trimmed V and J ends, which lost 3 bases and 3 bases, there was a span of 14 bases. This CDR3 contains 15 residues. The germline V gene encodes CDR1 SEHNR and CDR2 FQNEAQ (reference sequence). CDR3 sequence reads: CASSLSFDSYYGYTF. CDR3 sequence (DNA): TGTGCCAGCAGCTTGTCATTCGACAGCTACTATGGCTACACCTTC.

This clonotype appeared many times. The V and J genes are TRBV4-2 and TRBJ2-7; 9 positions match TRBD1. The CDR3 loop spans 16 amino acids. Losses at the gene ends were 4 bases for V and 2 bases for J; bases not matched to a gene: 9. CDR1 is LGHNA, CDR2 YNFKEQ, per germline. Written as DNA, the CDR3 is TGTGCCAGCAGCCTACTCCAGGGACAGGGTCCCTACGAGCAGTACTTC. This translates into CASSLLQGQGPYEQYF.

This clonotype has only one observation. The rearrangement uses TRBV10-3 and TRBJ2-6, with TRBD1 matching over 9 bases. Germline CDR1 and CDR2: ENHRY and SYGVKD. The J segment lost 4 bases and the V segment lost 5 bases, leaving 6 bases of the junction unmatched. CDR3 size: 16 residues. CDR3 residues: CAISPGTGRGANVLTF. In nucleotides, the CDR3 is TGTGCCATCAGTCCCGGGACAGGGAGGGGGGCCAACGTCCTGACTTTC.

This clonotype was detected many times. The chain combines TRBV11-2 with TRBJ1-1; D unresolved. V was shortened by 4 bases and J by 1 base, with 10 bases between the two germline ends. There are 14 residues in the CDR3. Germline lookup yields CDR1 SGHAT and CDR2 FQNNGV. Here the CDR3 reads CASSSGRWNTEAFF. The CDR3 nucleotides read TGTGCCAGCAGCTCCGGCAGGTGGAACACTGAAGCTTTCTTT.

This clonotype came up many times. This chain links TRBV30 with TRBJ2-2; 7 nucleotides agree with TRBD1. The J segment lost 4 bases and the V segment lost 2 bases, leaving 4 bases of the junction unmatched. The CDR3 runs to 14 residues. The germline V gene has CDR1 GTSNPN and CDR2 SVGIG (reference sequence). CDR3 amino acids: CAWSRQGGTGELFF. The DNA for the CDR3 is TGTGCCTGGAGTAGACAGGGCGGCACCGGGGAGCTGTTTTTT.

This clonotype came up many times. The rearrangement joins TRBV28 to TRBJ2-7; D not certain. The CDR3 is 15 amino acids. Deletions cut 7 bases from V and 0 bases from J, with 16 bases between. Germline lookup yields CDR1 MDHEN and CDR2 SYDVKM. The CDR3: CASNEFRRLSYEQYF. In DNA form, the CDR3 reads TGTGCCAGCAACGAATTCAGGCGCCTCTCCTACGAGCAGTACTTC.